This TCR beta chain was sequenced in a study of shared clonotypes between healthy human individuals (dated by TCRdb to the early 2020s). Study-level background: A few men and a couple of women, aged 18 to 49 years, made up the cohort. For each donor, CD4 naive and CD4 memory were each run on three plates, CD8 naive on two plates, and CD8 memory on one plate. To estimate repertoire size and how much clonotypes are shared between individuals, the study performed deep sequencing of blood TCR repertoires from a handful of healthy adults. Different laboratories and diverse techniques were used to prepare libraries and sequence TCR repertoires, to increase sequencing depth and limit assay-specific biases. Between about 0.85 and 8.9 billion PBMCs per donor were obtained by leukapheresis.

A remark on this clone: Its antigen target is currently unknown. It has no much larger one-base neighbor in the sample; base qualities were not kept.

Overall study outcomes, separate from this receptor: Rarefaction of sorted-subset datasets indicated incomplete sequencing despite the large sequencing depth. Compared with non-shared clonotypes, the clonotypes found in all four sorted-subset donors had higher generation probabilities. The small number of donors limited the genetic and exposure-history diversity represented. When a few donors were compared, the shared fraction of clonotypes was about 5% for naive CD4, less than 4% for naive CD8, 2.3% for memory CD4, and less than 0.45% for memory CD8. Based on pairwise subsampling, the degree of clonotype sharing among donors was expected to be affected by sequencing depth. Estimated clonotype richness was generally larger for naive than for memory subsets. Sampling was restricted to blood, and TCR repertoires in tissue are likely to differ from TCR repertoires in blood.

Ends trimmed: V by 1 base, J by 6 bases; bases unmatched to a gene: 7. The CDR3 contains 15 residues, cysteine and phenylalanine counted. This entry keeps only the CDR3 DNA: 45 bases, framed from base 1. The germline V gene (reference sequence) provides CDR1 GTSNPN and CDR2 SVGIG. TCR CDR3 regions were amplified from genomic DNA by multiplex PCR using the deep immunoSEQ assay. Extracted genomic DNA from each cell subset was spread evenly across all wells of several immunoSEQ 96-well plates, with each plate serving as a replicate. For sorted subsets, 200 ng of genomic DNA, equivalent to roughly 33,000 T cell genomes, went into each replicate PCR. Purified libraries were measured with a Qubit 3.0 fluorometer, size-checked on a Bioanalyzer 2100, and measured again with the KAPA Library Quantification kit. A separate single-read 150-cycle Illumina NextSeq 550 flow cell was used to sequence each immunoSEQ 96-well plate. The published analysis was carried out like this. Because only junctional sequences without quality scores were contained in the immunoSEQ output, filtering matching that applied to full-length reads could not be performed. To assign V/J genes and CDR3, sequences were annotated against IMGT germline references using PyIR, a Python wrapper for IgBLAST v1.9. Reads were filtered out if the reads had weak V/J assignments (E-value above 1e-6), no CDR3, stop codons, out-of-frame junctions, or ambiguous translated residues. V3J clonotypes were defined as sequences sharing the same inferred V gene, J gene, and CDR3 amino acid sequence. To compute the percentage overlap between repertoires, the number of shared unique clonotypes was divided by the size of the smaller repertoire. Richness of each repertoire was evaluated using RTK rarefaction, the Chao1 estimator, and Recon v2.1 estimates of unobserved clonotypes. OLGA was used to compute generation probabilities for all TCRbeta clonotypes that the gDNA method yielded from a handful of donors. TCRdb took this table from immuneACCESS and kept in-frame rearrangements with V and J called. Such tables lack part of the clones; where checked against another copy, unresolved V genes explain under half of the gap, and the rest is unexplained. V, J and clone size reflect that table, while D and trimming were determined from the DNA. Recorded for this sample are about 640,000 clones; around 72% of them occurred a single time. The ten largest clones capture approximately 1.8% of the sample.

Donors were healthy HIV-negative adults with no recently reported acute infections or vaccinations. Every donor was a Caucasian adult residing in Nashville, Tennessee, USA. CD4+ T cells were enriched by magnetic negative selection, after which naive cells were positively selected on CD45RA and the negative fraction was taken as the memory subset. After blood collection by leukapheresis, PBMCs were isolated using Ficoll-Histopaque density gradient centrifugation and then cryopreserved in the vapor phase of liquid nitrogen. Purity and quantity of every magnetically sorted T cell population were checked by analytical flow cytometry. Genomic DNA was isolated from every sorted fraction and measured by UV absorbance on a Nanodrop 2000c.

Sequencing used memory CD4+ T cells sorted from blood. Taken with the paper, the label for cell subset or site translates to: CD45RA-negative fraction. This TCR derives from a young woman in good health. Recombination linked TRBV30 to TRBJ1-5, with 9 junctional bases fitting TRBD1. The nucleotides are TGTGCCTGGAGTGGGGGTACAGGGGGCAGTCAGCCCCAGCATTTT. This sequence encodes CAWSGGTGGSQPQHF.